A selection of T cell receptor beta chains follows, all from one sample in a study of response to subunit inactivated influenza vaccine. TCRdb recomputed calls from the RT-PCR reads with MiXCR, one row per CDR3 protein. The sample has about 780,000 distinct CDR3 sequences, about 18% seen once; the top ten hold approximately 10%. The sample consisted of PBMCs from blood, taken 4 to 6 days after vaccination. These receptors originate from a man aged 45 to 65 who received an inactivated influenza vaccine. The CDR3 runs from the conserved cysteine through the conserved F or W. A D gene is named only where the DNA matches it firmly. Clone size appears in some rows only: once, few, many, or a class for an expanded clone.

v_call	clone_size	j_call	d_call	cdr3_aa	cdr3_nt
TRBV20-1	many	TRBJ2-3	-	CSAREKARADTQYF	TGCAGTGCTAGAGAAAAGGCTAGGGCAGATACGCAGTATTTT
TRBV6-1	-	TRBJ1-1	-	CASSADGDTEAFF	TGTGCCAGCAGTGCCGACGGGGACACTGAAGCTTTCTTT
TRBV20-1	-	TRBJ1-2	-	CSVGAGSSSYTF	TGCAGTGTAGGGGCAGGCTCCTCAAGCTACACCTTC
TRBV20-1	few	TRBJ2-1	-	CSASIDWVYNEQFF	TGCAGTGCTAGCATCGACTGGGTATACAATGAGCAGTTCTTC
TRBV20-1	few	TRBJ1-3	-	CSAWSPTDLSGNTIYF	TGCAGTGCTTGGTCCCCGACAGACCTCTCTGGAAACACCATATATTTT
TRBV5-6	-	TRBJ2-3	-	CASSLVIRTDTQYF	TGTGCCAGCAGCTTGGTAATCAGAACAGATACGCAGTATTTT
TRBV9	few	TRBJ2-1	TRBD2	CASSPRLAGKGGDEQFF	TGTGCCAGCAGCCCCAGACTAGCGGGCAAGGGTGGCGATGAGCAGTTCTTC
TRBV2	many	TRBJ2-7	-	CASSVGGRSYEQYF	TGTGCCAGCAGTGTGGGCGGCCGCTCCTACGAGCAGTACTTC
TRBV7-6	many	TRBJ2-5	TRBD1	CASSLESGQGMETQYF	TGTGCCAGCAGCTTAGAGTCGGGACAGGGTATGGAGACCCAGTACTTC
TRBV9	-	TRBJ2-3	-	CASSSRFSASRDTQYF	TGTGCCAGCAGCTCCCGATTCTCGGCCTCAAGAGATACGCAGTATTTT
TRBV15	-	TRBJ2-5	-	CATSTRTEEKETQYF	TGTGCCACCAGCACCAGGACGGAAGAGAAAGAGACCCAGTACTTC
TRBV10-3	-	TRBJ2-1	-	CAINPSGAPFEQFF	TGTGCCATCAACCCCAGCGGAGCCCCTTTCGAGCAGTTCTTC